One TCR beta chain is described in this entry. TCRbeta library preparation incorporated unique molecular identifiers. One entry per CDR3 protein, called by TCRdb with MiXCR from the PCR reads. Of hundreds of thousands of distinct CDR3 sequences in the sample, approximately 9.6% are singletons; the top ten hold roughly a tenth. Looked up from germline, CDR1 is SGHKS and CDR2 is YYEKEE (reference sequence). V lost 4 bases to trimming and J lost 9 bases, with 11 bases between them. CDR3 size: 12 residues. This entry comes from a study of T-cell reconstitution after alpha-beta-depleted transplantation in children.

The chain uses TRBV5-5 and TRBJ2-1, with no clear D. This sample comprised PBMCs from the stem cell graft donor, obtained from the stem cell graft. This sequence originates from a human donor who donated a stem cell graft to a child with SCID. The CDR3 reads CASSRSWAEQFF. The DNA of the CDR3 is TGTGCCAGCAGCCGTAGTTGGGCTGAGCAGTTCTTC.